This entry lists 21 T cell receptor beta chains sequenced from one sample in a study of breast tumors, draining lymph nodes, adjacent tissues. TCRdb re-analysed the multiplex PCR reads in MiXCR, keeping a single row per CDR3 protein. The table shows fewer than 300,000 distinct CDR3 sequences, with 32% occurring only once. The lymph nodes were axillary draining lymph nodes from breast cancer patients. Sequencing was done on a sample of axillary lymph node tissue. The receptors derive from a female donor with breast cancer. Some clones in this sample may be carry-over from other donors' samples.

This chain joins TRBV25-1 and TRBJ2-3; 13 bases align to TRBD2. CDR3 length equals 18 residues. Trimming cost V 5 bases and J 0 bases; bases outside gene matches: 8. Germline CDR1 and CDR2: MGHDK and SYGVNS. CDR3 region: CASSTPLAGGASTDTQYF. As DNA, the CDR3 is TGTGCCAGCAGTACACCACTAGCGGGAGGGGCTAGCACAGATACGCAGTATTTT.

This chain links TRBV20-1 with TRBJ1-5; 9 bases match TRBD1. The J segment lost 11 bases and the V segment lost 0 bases, leaving 11 bases of the junction unmatched. CDR1 and CDR2 (germline): DFQATT, SNEGSKA (reference sequence). The CDR3 is 15 residues long. CDR3 loop: CSARDSGDRAETQHF. The CDR3 DNA reads TGCAGTGCTAGAGATAGTGGGGACAGGGCTGAGACCCAGCATTTT.

This clonotype was picked up many times. The J gene is TRBJ2-3, the V gene TRBV15, with D perhaps matching TRBD1 (6 bases). Germline CDR1 and CDR2: LNHNV and YYDKDF (reference sequence). This CDR3 spans 16 amino acids. V was pared by 2 bases and J by 6 bases, with 18 bases between. The CDR3 is CATSRSQGRGQDTQYF. The DNA of the CDR3 is TGTGCCACCAGCAGATCCCAGGGCAGGGGCCAGGATACGCAGTATTTT.

The gene calls are TRBV5-1 and TRBJ1-3; a weak D match, TRBD1 (6 bases). The CDR3 extends over 16 amino acids. V lost 0 bases to trimming and J lost 3 bases, with 13 bases between them. Germline CDR1 reads SGHRS; CDR2 reads YFSETQ. CDR3 sequence: CASSLEGGGNGNTIYF. The CDR3 DNA reads TGCGCCAGCAGCTTGGAAGGAGGGGGAAATGGAAACACCATATATTTT.

This clonotype was seen a handful of times. The chain couples TRBV27 to TRBJ2-1; no clear D gene. The V end was cut by 2 bases, the J end by 0 bases, with 14 bases between. The CDR3 consists of 17 residues. CDR1 is MNHEY, CDR2 SMNVEV, per germline (reference sequence). CDR3 DNA sequence: TGTGCCAGCAGTTTAAGAAAGGGTGGTCCCTCCTACAATGAGCAGTTCTTC. This sequence encodes CASSLRKGGPSYNEQFF.

This clonotype turned up a few times. This may come from a read error, since a much larger clone is one base off. The V gene is TRBV10-3, the J gene TRBJ1-2; D might be TRBD1 (5 bases). The CDR3 extends over 14 amino acids. Germline CDR1 and CDR2: ENHRY and SYGVKD. CDR3 in amino acids: CAISDRDVKDGYAF. The CDR3 DNA follows: TGTGCCATCAGTGACCGGGACGTTAAGGATGGCTACGCCTTC.

The chain combines TRBV5-5 with TRBJ2-1; 8 bases align to TRBD2. The V gene end was trimmed by 0 bases and the J gene end by 7 bases; junction bases not matched to a gene: 3. The CDR3 is 14 amino acids. Germline V gene data show CDR1 as SGHKS and CDR2 as YYEKEE (reference sequence). CDR3 protein: CASSLGGRWNEQFF. The CDR3 DNA reads as TGTGCCAGCAGCTTGGGCGGGAGGTGGAATGAGCAGTTCTTC.

There are a few counts of this clonotype. Given a much more abundant clone one base away, this may be a read error. CDR3 nucleotide sequence: TGCAGTGCCAGGAAGGGGAGAGGTCTCCCGTTCTTC. It codes for CSARKGRGLPFF. The V gene is TRBV20-1, the J gene TRBJ2-1, with D perhaps being TRBD1 or TRBD2 (5 bases each). This CDR3 contains 12 residues. Germline CDR1 and CDR2: DFQATT and SNEGSKA (reference sequence). Deletions cut 6 bases from V and 15 bases from J, with 21 bases between.

This clonotype was recorded many times. This chain connects TRBV20-1 to TRBJ2-3; no clear D gene. The V gene lost 2 bases and the J gene lost 5 bases, with 5 bases spanning the gap. Germline-derived CDR1 and CDR2 are DFQATT and SNEGSKA (reference sequence). CDR3 length: 11 residues. In nucleotides, the CDR3 is TGCAGTGCTAGATCGAGAGATACGCAGTATTTT. Amino acid sequence: CSARSRDTQYF.

In this sample, this clonotype turned up many times. The J gene is TRBJ2-7, the V gene TRBV4-2; 7 bases match TRBD2. CDR1 is LGHNA and CDR2 is YNFKEQ in the germline V gene. With 3 bases clipped from V and 2 bases from J, the junction kept 13 bases outside the gene matches. This CDR3 comprises 17 residues. For the CDR3, the DNA is TGTGCCAGCAGCCACCCCCCGGGTTCGGGACTAACCTACGAGCAGTACTTC. The encoded protein is CASSHPPGSGLTYEQYF.

The genes are TRBV6-5 and TRBJ1-3; 9 nucleotides line up with TRBD1. The germline V gene encodes CDR1 MNHEY and CDR2 SVGAGI. This CDR3 has 18 amino acids. V shed 4 bases and J 0 bases; nucleotides not matched to a gene: 10. The CDR3 here is CASSSIGTGRGSGNTIYF. Here the CDR3 DNA reads TGTGCCAGCAGTTCTATCGGGACAGGGAGGGGCTCTGGAAACACCATATATTTT.

V gene TRBV28 combines with J gene TRBJ2-2; 9 bases map to TRBD1. J was trimmed by 5 bases and V by 6 bases; bases with no gene match: 4. The germline gives CDR1 MDHEN, CDR2 SYDVKM. This CDR3 spans 14 amino acids. The CDR3 DNA follows: TGTGCCAGCAGAAACAGGGGGCCTACCGGGGAGCTGTTTTTT. It codes for CASRNRGPTGELFF.

This clonotype was counted at least ten times. This chain joins TRBV5-6 and TRBJ2-1; D not certain. The CDR3 runs to 13 residues. Trimming took 4 bases from V and 9 from J, leaving 14 bases between them. Germline CDR1 is SGHDT and CDR2 is YYEEEE. CDR3 loop: CASSLKNWAEQFF. In DNA, the CDR3 is TGTGCCAGCAGCCTTAAAAATTGGGCTGAGCAGTTCTTC. Using reference TRBV5-6 and TRBJ2-1 for the parts outside the CDR3, the full variable domain is DAGVTQSPTHLIKTRGQQVTLRCSPKSGHDTVSWYQQALGQGPQFIFQYYEEEERQRGNFPDRFSGHQFPNYSSELNVNALLLGDSALYLCASSLKNWAEQFFGPGTRLTVL.

The chain couples TRBV28 to TRBJ2-3, with 7 bases that match TRBD2. This CDR3 comprises 16 residues. Germline V gene data show CDR1 as MDHEN and CDR2 as SYDVKM. Trimming took 4 bases from V and 7 from J; bases not matched to a gene: 14. CDR3 DNA: TGTGCCAGCAGTTCCCCTCCAGCGGGGAAGACTAATACGCAGTATTTT. It is translated as CASSSPPAGKTNTQYF.

This clonotype was seen repeatedly, ten times or more. The chain carries TRBV28 and TRBJ2-7, with TRBD1 as a possible D gene (5 bases). Per the germline V gene, CDR1 is MDHEN and CDR2 is SYDVKM. The length of the CDR3 is 14 residues. Trimming took off 5 bases at V and 6 bases at J, with 17 bases between the two ends. CDR3 amino acids: CASSPPGSGREQYF. The CDR3 nucleotides read TGTGCCAGCAGTCCCCCAGGGTCAGGACGCGAGCAGTACTTC.

At least ten counts were recorded for this clonotype. CDR3 DNA sequence: TGTGCCAGCAGTAGCGGGAGGGCCGGGGAGCTGTTTTTT. It is translated as CASSSGRAGELFF. The V and J genes are TRBV28 and TRBJ2-2, with TRBD2 matching over 10 bases. The J segment lost 6 bases and the V segment lost 5 bases, leaving 0 bases of the junction unmatched. This CDR3 is built from 13 residues. Germline values: CDR1 MDHEN, CDR2 SYDVKM.

This clonotype occurred many times. The chain couples TRBV24-1 to TRBJ2-1, with unresolved D. CDR1 and CDR2 (germline): KGHDR, SFDVKD. This CDR3 spans 11 amino acids. Trimming stripped 4 bases from V and 10 bases from J, with 7 bases between. The CDR3 loop is CATSDVAEQFF. For the CDR3, the DNA is TGTGCCACCAGTGACGTCGCCGAGCAGTTCTTC.

Comments on this clonotype: This may stem from a read error, because a much larger clone lies one nucleotide away. The chain has TRBV5-5 and TRBJ2-7; D remains unclear. Germline V CDR1 and CDR2: SGHKS, YYEKEE (reference sequence). This CDR3 contains 15 residues. Trimming took off 0 bases at V and 1 base at J, with 11 bases between the two ends. CDR3 DNA sequence: TGTGCCAGCAGCTTGGGGCAGGCCTATTCCTACGAGCAGTACTTC. Residues: CASSLGQAYSYEQYF.

The table lists this clonotype with many counts. The V gene is TRBV19, the J gene TRBJ2-5; 7 bases map to TRBD1. J lost 4 bases, V lost 2 bases, and 7 bases had no gene match. The CDR3 runs 15 residues. The germline gives CDR1 LNHDA, CDR2 SQIVND (reference sequence). CDR3 in amino acids: CASSIRRGLGETQYF. CDR3 sequence (DNA): TGTGCCAGTAGTATACGAAGGGGGCTGGGAGAGACCCAGTACTTC.

V usage is TRBV5-8 and J usage is TRBJ1-2; no clear D gene. From germline, CDR1 is SGHTS and CDR2 YDEGEE. Trimming shortened V by 4 bases and J by 6 bases, and 7 bases separated the two germline ends. The CDR3 extends over 11 amino acids. The CDR3 nucleotides read TGTGCCAGCAGCCGGCGGGATGGCTACACCTTC. Translated: CASSRRDGYTF. Full variable domain (remainder filled in from reference TRBV5-8 and TRBJ1-2): EAGVTQSPTHLIKTRGQQATLRCSPISGHTSVYWYQQALGLGLQFLLWYDEGEERNRGNFPPRFSGRQFPNYSSELNVNALELEDSALYLCASSRRDGYTFGSGTRLTVV.

Many counts were recorded for this clonotype. One junction end does not reproduce the germline sequence, and a read error may be involved. This chain links TRBV6-4 with TRBJ1-2; D unclear. Germline V gene sequence: CDR1 MRHNA, CDR2 SNTAGT. CDR3 length: 13 residues. The CDR3 loop reads CASSHSILGGYTF. In nucleotides, the CDR3 is TGTGCCAGCAGTCACTCGATTCTGGGTGGCTACACCTTC.